This T cell receptor beta chain is from a study of early T cells in non-severe SARS-CoV-2 infection (dated by TCRdb to the early 2020s). Background for the entire study: Because TCR sequencing was done on bulk RNA from unsorted whole blood, the alpha and beta chains could not be paired.

Libraries were constructed by 5' RACE. TCRdb shows the sequencer as NextSeq 500. To correct for sequencing error and PCR bias, the TCR library protocol tagged individual cDNA molecules with unique molecular identifiers. TCR alpha and beta chains were both sequenced, and the abundances of alpha and beta sequences in each sample were closely correlated with each other. Under the source paper's analysis protocol: Decombinator V4 was used to annotate the V gene, J gene and CDR3 of the TCR sequences. Expanded TCRs were defined as changing significantly between any two time points under a Poisson model with p below 0.0001. Abundances of TCRs were expressed as counts per million after normalisation to the total number of TCRs sequenced in each sample. TRAV1-2 paired with TRAJ12, TRAJ20 or TRAJ33 defined MAIT TCRs, while TRAV10 paired with TRAJ18 defined iNKT TCRs. VDJdb, accessed 1 November 2021, was searched for CMV, EBV and SARS-CoV-2 annotated TCRs, with TCRs annotated for multiple antigens excluded. TCRdb redid the processing of the public reads, applying fastp at Q25 and MiXCR, and retained in-frame beta chains. Merged by CDR3 protein, the rows form single entries marked with the most common genes and DNA. In this record, the V and J calls reflect TCRdb's handling and not the investigators' own analysis. The sample profile shows over 50,000 distinct CDR3 sequences; around 12% of them were found once. The top ten constitute roughly 3.1% of the sample.

This clonotype was seen ten or more times. What antigen it recognizes has not been identified. Per-base quality was not reported, and no clone a single base away is much larger than it. The CDR3 spans 14 residues, from the cysteine through the phenylalanine. CDR3 DNA is the only sequence kept; it has 42 bases, read in frame from the first base. CDR1 and CDR2 were assigned from the germline V gene (reference sequence) as LGHDT and YNNKEL. V is reduced by 2 bases and J by 1 base, leaving a spacing of 5 bases between them. General conclusions and limits of the study: VDJdb matching was skewed toward anti-spike CD8 responses and likely underestimated virus-specific expansions, missing private and CD4 specificities.

Set within a cohort of healthcare workers in London, UK, this nested case-control study involved weekly PCR testing of nasopharyngeal swabs along with blood sampling. Healthcare workers were enrolled in the week of the UK lockdown, from 23 to 31 March 2020, and were followed every week for up to roughly 16 weeks. The receptor was derived from an adult who was a healthcare worker with PCR-confirmed SARS-CoV-2 infection or an uninfected control (not recorded which). The chain employs TRBV3-1 and TRBJ2-2; no D gene call is confident. Sequences were obtained from whole blood. The CDR3 loop reads CASSQLENTGELFF. At the DNA level, the sequence is TGTGCCAGCAGCCAACTAGAGAACACCGGGGAGCTGTTTTTT.